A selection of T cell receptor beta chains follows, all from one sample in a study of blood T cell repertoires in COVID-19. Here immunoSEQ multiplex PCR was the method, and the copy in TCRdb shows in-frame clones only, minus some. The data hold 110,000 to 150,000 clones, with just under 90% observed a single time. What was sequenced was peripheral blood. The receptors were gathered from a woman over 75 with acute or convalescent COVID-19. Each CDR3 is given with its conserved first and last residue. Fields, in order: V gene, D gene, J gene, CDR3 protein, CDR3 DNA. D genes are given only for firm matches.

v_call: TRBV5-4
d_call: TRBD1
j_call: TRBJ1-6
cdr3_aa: CASSQGTVDSPLHF
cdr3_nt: TGTGCCAGCAGCCAGGGGACAGTTGATTCACCCCTCCACTTT

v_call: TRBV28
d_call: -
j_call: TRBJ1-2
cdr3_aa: CASSSIPGGTYGYTF
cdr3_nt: TGTGCCAGCAGTAGCATACCCGGGGGAACCTATGGCTACACCTTC

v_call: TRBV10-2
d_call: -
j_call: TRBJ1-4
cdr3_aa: CASSESRYSDEKLFF
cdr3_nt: TGCGCCAGCAGTGAGTCAAGATACAGTGATGAAAAACTGTTTTTT

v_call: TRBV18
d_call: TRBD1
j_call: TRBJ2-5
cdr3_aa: CASGDRGGETQYF
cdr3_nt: TGTGCCAGCGGGGACAGGGGTGGAGAGACCCAGTACTTC

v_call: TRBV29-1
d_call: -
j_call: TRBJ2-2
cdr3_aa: CSVEDDAGRVGELFF
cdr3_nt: TGCAGCGTTGAAGATGACGCGGGGCGGGTCGGGGAGCTGTTTTTT

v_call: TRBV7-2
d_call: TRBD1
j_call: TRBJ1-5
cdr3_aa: CASSPHGQGANQPQHF
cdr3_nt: TGTGCCAGCAGCCCACACGGGCAGGGGGCCAATCAGCCCCAGCATTTT

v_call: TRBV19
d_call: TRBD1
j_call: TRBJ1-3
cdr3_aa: CASSRGQEGNTIYF
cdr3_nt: TGTGCCAGTAGCCGGGGACAGGAGGGAAACACCATATATTTT

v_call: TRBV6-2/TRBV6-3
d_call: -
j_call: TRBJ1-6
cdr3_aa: CASSSRGSPLHF
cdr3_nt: TGTGCCAGCAGTTCGCGAGGTTCACCCCTCCACTTT

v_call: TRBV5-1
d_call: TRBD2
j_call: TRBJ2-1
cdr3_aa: CASSKTTSGDTIWEQFF
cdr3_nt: TGCGCCAGCAGCAAAACGACTAGCGGGGATACAATCTGGGAGCAGTTCTTC

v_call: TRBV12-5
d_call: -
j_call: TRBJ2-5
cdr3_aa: CASVSQETQYF
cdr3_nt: TGTGCTAGTGTCAGCCAAGAGACCCAGTACTTC

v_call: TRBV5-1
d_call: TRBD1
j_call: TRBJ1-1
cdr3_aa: CASSLAAGGETEAFF
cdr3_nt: TGCGCCAGCAGCTTGGCGGCAGGGGGCGAAACTGAAGCTTTCTTT

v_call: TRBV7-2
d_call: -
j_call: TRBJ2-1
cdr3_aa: CASSLVGSRAYNEQFF
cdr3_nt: TGTGCCAGCAGCTTAGTAGGTAGCCGGGCCTACAATGAGCAGTTCTTC

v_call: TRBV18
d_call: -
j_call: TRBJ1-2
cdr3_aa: CASSPVGGGPSGYTF
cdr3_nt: TGTGCCAGCTCACCCGTTGGGGGAGGCCCGAGTGGCTACACCTTC

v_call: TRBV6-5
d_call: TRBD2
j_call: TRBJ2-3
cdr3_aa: CASSPGTSMADTQYF
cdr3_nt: TGTGCCAGCAGTCCCGGGACTAGCATGGCAGATACGCAGTATTTT

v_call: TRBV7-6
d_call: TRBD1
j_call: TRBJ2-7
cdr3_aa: CASSRRTGGSYEQYF
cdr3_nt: TGTGCCAGCAGCCGACGGACAGGGGGCTCCTACGAGCAGTACTTC